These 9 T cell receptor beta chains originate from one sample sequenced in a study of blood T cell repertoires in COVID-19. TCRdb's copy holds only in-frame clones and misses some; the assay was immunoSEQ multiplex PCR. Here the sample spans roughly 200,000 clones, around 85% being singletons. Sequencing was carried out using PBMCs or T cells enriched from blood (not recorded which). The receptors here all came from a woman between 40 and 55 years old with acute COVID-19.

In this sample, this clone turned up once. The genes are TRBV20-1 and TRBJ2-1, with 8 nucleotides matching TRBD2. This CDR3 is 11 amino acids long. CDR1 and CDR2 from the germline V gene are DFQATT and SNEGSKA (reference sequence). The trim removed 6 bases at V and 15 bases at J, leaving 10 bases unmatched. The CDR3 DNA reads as TGCAGTGCGCCTAGCGGGCTAAGTTGGTTCTTC. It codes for CSAPSGLSWFF.

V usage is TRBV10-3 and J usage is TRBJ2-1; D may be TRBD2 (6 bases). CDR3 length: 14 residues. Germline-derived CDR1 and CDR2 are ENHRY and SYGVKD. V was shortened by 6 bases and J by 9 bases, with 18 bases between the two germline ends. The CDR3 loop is CAIRAGRGPCEQFF. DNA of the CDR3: TGTGCCATCAGGGCCGGGAGAGGGCCGTGTGAGCAGTTCTTC.

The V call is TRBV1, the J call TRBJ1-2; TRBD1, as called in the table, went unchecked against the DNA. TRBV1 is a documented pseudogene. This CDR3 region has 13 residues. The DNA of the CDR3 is TGCACCAGCAGCACCCGCTGGGCAGACAGGTACACCTTC. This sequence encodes CTSSTRWADRYTF.

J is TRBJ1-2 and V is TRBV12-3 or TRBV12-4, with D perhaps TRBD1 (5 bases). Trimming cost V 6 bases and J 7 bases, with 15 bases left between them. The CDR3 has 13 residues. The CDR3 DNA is TGTGCCAGCAGCCTACAAGGGGAGGGTGGCTACACCTTC. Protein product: CASSLQGEGGYTF.

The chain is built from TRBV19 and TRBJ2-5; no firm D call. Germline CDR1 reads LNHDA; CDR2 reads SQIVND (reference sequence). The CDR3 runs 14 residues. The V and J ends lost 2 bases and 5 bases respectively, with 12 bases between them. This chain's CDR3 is CASSIKFTEETQYF. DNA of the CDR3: TGTGCCAGTAGTATAAAGTTTACTGAGGAGACCCAGTACTTC.

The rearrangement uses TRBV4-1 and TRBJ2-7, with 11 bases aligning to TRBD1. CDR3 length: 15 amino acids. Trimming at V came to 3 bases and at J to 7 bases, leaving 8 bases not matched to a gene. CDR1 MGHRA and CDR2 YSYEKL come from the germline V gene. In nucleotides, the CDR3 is TGCGCCAGCAGCCATTCCGGGACAGGGGGAGTGGAGCAGTACTTC. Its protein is CASSHSGTGGVEQYF.

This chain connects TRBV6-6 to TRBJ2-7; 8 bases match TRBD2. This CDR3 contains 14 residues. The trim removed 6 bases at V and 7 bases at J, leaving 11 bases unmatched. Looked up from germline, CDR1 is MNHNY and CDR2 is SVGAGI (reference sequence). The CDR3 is CASRITSGGGEQYF. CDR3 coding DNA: TGTGCCAGCAGAATAACTAGCGGAGGGGGGGAGCAGTACTTC.

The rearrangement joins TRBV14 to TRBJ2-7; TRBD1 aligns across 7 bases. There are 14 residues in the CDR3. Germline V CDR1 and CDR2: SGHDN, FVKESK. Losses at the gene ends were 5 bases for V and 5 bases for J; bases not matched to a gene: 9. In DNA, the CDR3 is TGTGCCAGCAGCTCCGCGACAGGGCCCAACGAGCAGTACTTC. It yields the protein CASSSATGPNEQYF.

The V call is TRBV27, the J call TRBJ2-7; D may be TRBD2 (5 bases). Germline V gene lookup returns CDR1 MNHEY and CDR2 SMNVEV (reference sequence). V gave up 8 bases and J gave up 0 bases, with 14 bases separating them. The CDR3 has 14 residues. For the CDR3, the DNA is TGTGCCAGCGGACGACAAAGCGGCTCCTACGAGCAGTACTTC. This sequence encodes CASGRQSGSYEQYF.